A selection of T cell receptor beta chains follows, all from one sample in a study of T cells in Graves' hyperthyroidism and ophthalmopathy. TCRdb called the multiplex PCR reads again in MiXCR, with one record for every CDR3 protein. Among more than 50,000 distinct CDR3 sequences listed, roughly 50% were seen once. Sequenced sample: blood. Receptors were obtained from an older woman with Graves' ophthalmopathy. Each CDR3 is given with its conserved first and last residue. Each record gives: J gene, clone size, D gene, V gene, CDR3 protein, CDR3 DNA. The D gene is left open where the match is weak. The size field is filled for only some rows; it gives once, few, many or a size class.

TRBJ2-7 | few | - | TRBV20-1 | CSARLGGVEQYF | TGCAGTGCTAGATTAGGGGGAGTAGAGCAGTACTTC
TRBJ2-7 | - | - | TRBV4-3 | CAGRGAYEQYF | TGCGCCGGCAGGGGAGCCTACGAGCAGTACTTC
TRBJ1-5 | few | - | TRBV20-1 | CSARSQSNQPQHF | TGCAGTGCTAGATCTCAGAGCAATCAGCCCCAGCATTTT
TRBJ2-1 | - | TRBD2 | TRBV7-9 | CASSSTSGLLNEQFF | TGTGCCAGCAGCTCGACTAGCGGGCTCCTCAATGAGCAGTTCTTC
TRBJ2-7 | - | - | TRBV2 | CASSEHWDTGADEQYF | TGTGCCAGCAGTGAACACTGGGACACCGGGGCCGACGAGCAGTACTTC
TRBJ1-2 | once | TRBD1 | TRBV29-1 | CSVRGQGYYGYTF | TGCAGCGTTAGGGGACAGGGGTACTATGGCTACACCTTC
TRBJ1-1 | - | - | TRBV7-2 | CASSPYGRGDTEAFF | TGTGCCAGCAGCCCCTACGGGCGGGGGGACACTGAAGCTTTCTTT
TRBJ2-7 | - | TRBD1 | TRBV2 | CASTGTGEEQYF | TGTGCCAGCACCGGGACAGGGGAGGAGCAGTACTTC
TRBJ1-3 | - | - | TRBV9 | CASSVGGENTIYF | TGTGCCAGCAGCGTCGGGGGGGAAAACACCATATATTTT
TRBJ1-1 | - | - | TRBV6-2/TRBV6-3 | CASSYSSAANTEAFF | TGTGCCAGCAGTTACTCATCGGCAGCGAACACTGAAGCTTTCTTT
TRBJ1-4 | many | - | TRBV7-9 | CASSLGVRNEKLFF | TGTGCCAGCAGCTTGGGGGTACGGAATGAAAAACTGTTTTTT
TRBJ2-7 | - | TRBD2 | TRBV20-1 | CSARTSGNEQYF | TGCAGTGCTAGGACTAGCGGGAACGAGCAGTACTTC
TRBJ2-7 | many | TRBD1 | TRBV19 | CASSTTGIGSYEQYF | TGTGCCAGTAGTACGACAGGGATCGGGTCCTACGAGCAGTACTTC
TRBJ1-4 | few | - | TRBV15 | CATSREGNEKLFF | TGTGCCACCAGCAGAGAGGGCAATGAAAAACTGTTTTTT
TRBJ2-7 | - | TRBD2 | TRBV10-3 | CAISDTSGRWSSYEQYF | TGTGCCATCAGTGACACTAGCGGGAGGTGGAGCTCCTACGAGCAGTACTTC
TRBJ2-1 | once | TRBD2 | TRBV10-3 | CAIRLPSGRAKNEQFF | TGTGCCATCAGATTACCTAGCGGGAGGGCTAAGAATGAGCAGTTCTTC
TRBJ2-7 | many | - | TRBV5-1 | CASSSLSGLYEQYF | TGCGCCAGCAGCTCGCTGAGCGGGCTATACGAGCAGTACTTC
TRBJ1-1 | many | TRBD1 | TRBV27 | CASSLGQGGIAEAFF | TGTGCCAGCAGTTTAGGACAGGGTGGGATCGCTGAAGCTTTCTTT
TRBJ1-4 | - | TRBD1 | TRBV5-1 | CASSLQARGPNEELFF | TGCGCCAGCAGCTTGCAAGCCAGGGGGCCTAATGAAGAGCTGTTTTTT
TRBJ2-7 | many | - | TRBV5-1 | CASSLEQARDEQYF | TGCGCCAGCAGCTTGGAGCAGGCTCGGGACGAGCAGTACTTC
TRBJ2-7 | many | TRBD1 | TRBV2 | CASRPGTGGDLSGQYF | TGTGCCAGCAGACCTGGGACAGGGGGCGATCTCTCCGGGCAGTACTTC
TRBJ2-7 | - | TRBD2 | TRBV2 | CASRSGTSGTYGQYF | TGTGCCAGCAGGTCAGGGACTAGCGGGACCTACGGGCAGTACTTC
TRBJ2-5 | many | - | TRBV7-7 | CASSLVLSLQETQYF | TGTGCCAGCAGCTTAGTTCTCTCCCTACAAGAGACCCAGTACTTC
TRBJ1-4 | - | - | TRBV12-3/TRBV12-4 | CASSTALTGYEKLFF | TGTGCCAGCAGTACCGCCTTAACAGGGTACGAAAAACTGTTTTTT
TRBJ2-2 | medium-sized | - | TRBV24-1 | CATSVPRDTGELFF | TGTGCCACCAGTGTACCCCGGGACACCGGGGAGCTGTTTTTT
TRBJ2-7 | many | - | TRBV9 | CASSPGRSANSYEQYF | TGTGCCAGCAGCCCAGGCCGGTCGGCAAACTCCTACGAGCAGTACTTC
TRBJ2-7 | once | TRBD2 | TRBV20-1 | CSARGTGTSGDSYEQYF | TGCAGTGCTAGAGGAACCGGGACTAGCGGGGACTCCTACGAGCAGTACTTC
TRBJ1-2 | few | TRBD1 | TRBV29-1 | CSQGQGAKGYTF | TGCAGCCAGGGACAGGGGGCGAAAGGCTACACCTTC
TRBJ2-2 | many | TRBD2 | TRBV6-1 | CASTTVAGSWISGELFF | TGTGCCAGCACGACGGTAGCGGGGTCTTGGATTTCCGGGGAGCTGTTTTTT
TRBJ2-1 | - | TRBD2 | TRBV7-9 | CASSPQGGRAEYNEQFF | TGTGCCAGCAGCCCCCAGGGCGGGAGGGCCGAATACAATGAGCAGTTCTTC
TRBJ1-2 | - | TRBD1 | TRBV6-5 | CASSFRDRGYGYTF | TGTGCCAGCAGTTTCCGGGACAGGGGCTATGGCTACACCTTC
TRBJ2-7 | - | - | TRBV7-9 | CASNSLKRRSSYEQYF | TGTGCCAGCAACTCCCTGAAGCGGAGGAGCTCCTACGAGCAGTACTTC
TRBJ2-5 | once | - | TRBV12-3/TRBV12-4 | CASSRPERVWGTQYF | TGTGCCAGCAGCCGCCCCGAGAGGGTATGGGGGACCCAGTACTTC
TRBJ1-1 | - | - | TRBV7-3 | CASSPGLAGGGNTEAFF | TGTGCCAGCAGCCCGGGACTAGCGGGAGGGGGGAACACTGAAGCTTTCTTT
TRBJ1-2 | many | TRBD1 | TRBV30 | CAWSGTGGAGGYTF | TGTGCCTGGTCAGGGACAGGGGGCGCCGGTGGCTACACCTTC
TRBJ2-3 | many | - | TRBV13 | CASSFLAGAVTDTQYF | TGTGCCAGCAGCTTTCTTGCAGGGGCCGTCACAGATACGCAGTATTTT
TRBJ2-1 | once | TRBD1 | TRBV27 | CASRIVGTGAYNEQFF | TGTGCCAGCAGAATAGTCGGGACAGGCGCCTACAATGAGCAGTTCTTC
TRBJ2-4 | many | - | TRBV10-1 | CASRRETGLAKNIQYF | TGCGCCAGCAGGCGCGAGACAGGTTTAGCCAAAAACATTCAGTACTTC
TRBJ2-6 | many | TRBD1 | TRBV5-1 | CASSSGQGSSGANVLTF | TGCGCCAGCAGCTCTGGACAGGGTTCCTCTGGGGCCAACGTCCTGACTTTC
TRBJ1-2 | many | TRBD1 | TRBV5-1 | CASSKDRGYGYTF | TGCGCCAGCAGCAAGGACAGGGGCTATGGCTACACCTTC
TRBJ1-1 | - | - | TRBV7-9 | CASTQPARDPEALF | TGTGCCAGCACCCAACCTGCCAGAGACCCTGAAGCTCTCTTT
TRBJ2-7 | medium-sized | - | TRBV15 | CATSRDRAATSYEQYF | TGTGCCACCAGCAGAGATCGGGCAGCCACCTCCTACGAGCAGTACTTC
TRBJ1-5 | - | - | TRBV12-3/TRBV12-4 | CASSWQFNQPQHF | TGTGCCAGCAGTTGGCAGTTCAATCAGCCCCAGCATTTT
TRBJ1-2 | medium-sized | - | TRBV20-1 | CGDSVSNGYTF | TGCGGGGATAGTGTCAGTAATGGCTACACCTTC
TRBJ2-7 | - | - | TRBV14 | CASSQGVSYYEQYF | TGTGCCAGCAGCCAAGGCGTCTCCTACTACGAGCAGTACTTC
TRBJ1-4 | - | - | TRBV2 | CASSESYSATNEKLFF | TGTGCCAGCAGTGAGAGTTATTCGGCAACTAATGAAAAACTGTTTTTT
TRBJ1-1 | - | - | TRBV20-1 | CSAIHNGGNTEAFF | TGCAGTGCTATCCATAACGGTGGGAACACTGAAGCTTTCTTC
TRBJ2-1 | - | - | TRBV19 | CASSIQSSSYNEQFF | TGTGCCAGTAGTATTCAGAGCAGCTCCTACAATGAGCAGTTCTTC
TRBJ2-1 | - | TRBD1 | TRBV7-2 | CASSPDGQGGTGEQFF | TGTGCCAGCAGCCCTGATGGACAGGGGGGCACCGGGGAGCAGTTCTTC
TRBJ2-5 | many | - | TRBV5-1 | CASSLSGRGETQYF | TGCGCCAGCAGCTTATCAGGCCGGGGAGAGACCCAGTACTTC
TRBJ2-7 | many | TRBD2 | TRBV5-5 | CASSSLPTSGGYEQYF | TGTGCCAGCAGCTCGCTACCCACTAGCGGGGGCTACGAGCAGTACTTC
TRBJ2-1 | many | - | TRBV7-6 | CASRSIGDEQFF | TGTGCCAGCAGGTCTATCGGAGATGAGCAGTTCTTC